Listed below are T cell receptor beta chains from one sample, sequenced in a study of control samples from healthy donors and cancer patients. Libraries were prepared by immunoSEQ multiplex PCR; TCRdb keeps only in-frame clonotypes and omits some of them. The data hold 70,000 to 95,000 clones, with more than 85% observed a single time. The sample comprised blood. Receptors originate from a woman younger than 45 in good health. Each CDR3 is given with its conserved first and last residue. The D gene is left open where the match is weak. Expanded clones are given a class, and other clones once, few, many or no size at all.

- 15 TRBJ1-4 TRBV7-6 - TGTGCCAGCACAAAAGCTGCGACCTCGGCTGAAAAACTGTTTTTT CASTKAATSAEKLFF
- 15 TRBJ1-5 TRBV4-1 TRBD1 TGCGCCAGCAGCCGCGGGACAGAGATCAATCAGCCCCAGCATTTT CASSRGTEINQPQHF
few 14 TRBJ1-2 TRBV11-2 - TGTGCCAGCAGCTTAGATACGAGCTTTCGTGGCTACACCTTC CASSLDTSFRGYTF
- 15 TRBJ1-4 TRBV7-9 - TGTGCCAGCAGCAGCCCAGGGGAAGTAGAGGAAAAACTGTTTTTT CASSSPGEVEEKLFF
once 15 TRBJ1-1 TRBV15 TRBD1 TGTGCCACCAGCAGGTTTGACAGGGGGCTGAATGAAGCTTTCTTT CATSRFDRGLNEAFF
- 13 TRBJ1-1 TRBV5-6 - TGTGCCAGCAGCTTGGGACAGACCCCACATGCTTTCTTT CASSLGQTPHAFF
- 10 TRBJ1-3 TRBV20-1 - TGCAGTGCCAAGGGGAACACCATATATTTT CSAKGNTIYF
- 16 TRBJ2-7 TRBV5-5 TRBD2 TGTGCCAGCAGCTTATCGGCGACTAGCGGGAACAGGGAGCAGTACTTC CASSLSATSGNREQYF
- 14 TRBJ2-3 TRBV30 TRBD2 TGTGCCTGGTGGACTAGCGGGAGTACAGATACGCAGTATTTT CAWWTSGSTDTQYF
- 15 TRBJ1-6 TRBV28 TRBD1 TGTGCCAGCACCACCGGGACAGCCAATAATTCACCCCTCCACTTT CASTTGTANNSPLHF
- 15 TRBJ2-3 TRBV3-1/TRBV3-2 - TGTGCCAGCAGCCAAGGCGGAGTGGGCACAGATACGCAGTATTTT CASSQGGVGTDTQYF
- 12 TRBJ1-1 TRBV29-1 TRBD1 TGCAGCGTAACCAGACAGGGGAGGGAGGCTTTCTTT CSVTRQGREAFF
- 14 TRBJ1-2 TRBV3-1/TRBV3-2 - TGTGCCAGTACGCCGCCGCGCGGGGGAGGGGGCTACACCTTC CASTPPRGGGGYTF
- 13 TRBJ2-1 TRBV4-1 - TGCGCCAGCAGCCAAGATTTTTACAATGAGCAGTTCTTC CASSQDFYNEQFF
- 22 TRBJ1-2 TRBV21-1 - TGTGCCAGCAGCAAAGAATCCCACAGGGATCGGGTGGGTTCCTTAGAAAACTATGGCTACACCTTC CASSKESHRDRVGSLENYGYTF
- 17 TRBJ1-5 TRBV19 - TGTGCCAGTAGTACGCCCCGGGGGGGGGCCAGCAATCAGCCCCAGCATTTT CASSTPRGGASNQPQHF
- 14 TRBJ2-2 TRBV5-5 - TGTGCCAGCAGCGGGGCCTACAGCACCGGGGAGCTGTTTTTT CASSGAYSTGELFF
- 15 TRBJ1-4 TRBV30 - TGTGCCTGGAGTGTATCACCCTCAACTAATGAAAAACTGTTTTTT CAWSVSPSTNEKLFF
- 14 TRBJ1-5 TRBV3-1/TRBV3-2 - TGTGCCAGCAGCCGAGGACAGTCCAATCAGCCCCAGCATTTT CASSRGQSNQPQHF
once 16 TRBJ1-5 TRBV16 TRBD1 TGTGCCAGCAGCCAATCGGGCAGGGGGGGCAATCAGCCCCAGCATTTT CASSQSGRGGNQPQHF
- 16 TRBJ2-5 TRBV19 TRBD1 TGTGCCAGTAGTTGGTTTGGGGGACAGTACCAAGAGACCCAGTACTTC CASSWFGGQYQETQYF
- 15 TRBJ2-7 TRBV29-1 - TGCAGCGTTGAATTGGCGAGCGGGCGAACCTACGAGCAGTACTTC CSVELASGRTYEQYF
- 13 TRBJ2-1 TRBV24-1 TRBD2 TGTGCCACCGGGGGACTAGCGGGAGACGAGCAGTTCTTC CATGGLAGDEQFF
- 14 TRBJ1-2 TRBV5-1 - TGCGCCAGCAAATTAGAGTCTGCTAACTATGGCTACACCTTC CASKLESANYGYTF
- 14 TRBJ2-5 TRBV6-5 - TGTGCCAGCAGTACTACGGGCAGGGAAGAGACCCAGTACTTC CASSTTGREETQYF
- 14 TRBJ1-6 TRBV5-1 - TGCGCCACACGGGGGGACACATATAATTCACCCCTCCACTTT CATRGDTYNSPLHF
- 14 TRBJ1-3 TRBV13 - TGTGCCAGCAGCTCCAACTCAGCCGGTAACACCATATATTTT CASSSNSAGNTIYF
- 16 TRBJ1-4 TRBV5-1 TRBD1 TGCGCCAGCAGCCCTACTACGGGACAGCTTAATGAAAAACTGTTTTTT CASSPTTGQLNEKLFF
- 16 TRBJ1-2 TRBV6-5 - TGTGCCAGCAGTTCCCATACGGGAGGGCCCGACTATGGCTACACCTTC CASSSHTGGPDYGYTF
- 16 TRBJ1-1 TRBV3-1/TRBV3-2 - TGTGCCAGCAGCCAAGATAGGGGACACCTGAACACTGAAGCTTTCTTT CASSQDRGHLNTEAFF
- 17 TRBJ1-1 TRBV4-2 - TGTGCCAGCAGCCAACCTCCGGGCCGCGCTACGAACACTGAAGCTTTCTTT CASSQPPGRATNTEAFF
- 13 TRBJ2-7 TRBV6-2/TRBV6-3 - TGTGCCAGCAGCCCCCAGGGCTCCTACGAGCAGTACTTC CASSPQGSYEQYF
- 11 TRBJ2-3 TRBV3-1/TRBV3-2 - TGTGCCAGCAGGTACGGAGATACGCAGTATTTT CASRYGDTQYF
- 14 TRBJ1-1 TRBV28 TRBD1 TGTGCCAGCAGTTTCAGACAGGGGGGTACTGAAGCTTTCTTT CASSFRQGGTEAFF
- 13 TRBJ1-2 TRBV7-3 - TGTGCCAGCAGCGGGCGCGGCGGCTATGGCTACACCTTC CASSGRGGYGYTF
- 12 TRBJ1-6 TRBV3-1/TRBV3-2 - TGTGCCAGCAGCCAAGAGCACTCACCCCTCCACTTT CASSQEHSPLHF
- 11 TRBJ2-7 TRBV28 - TGTGCCAGCGGGGGGCTGAACGAGCAGTACTTC CASGGLNEQYF
- 13 TRBJ2-5 TRBV20-1 - TGCAGTGCTAGTTTGGCTACTAAGGAGACCCAGTACTTC CSASLATKETQYF